The 13 T cell receptor beta chains in this list originate from one sample, sequenced in a study of CXCR3-negative and CXCR3-positive naive CD8 T cells. Points from the study as a whole: TRB CDR3 hydrophobicity was greater in CXCR3-positive naive cells than in CXCR3-negative naive cells.

No antigen has been assigned to these receptors. 5' RACE with UMI labels generated the TRB cDNA libraries. TCRdb reprocessed the 5' RACE reads and stores each CDR3 protein as one record, lacking DNA. The listing records around 160,000 distinct CDR3 sequences. The specimen was naive CXCR3+ CD8+ T cells from blood. Subset denoted: CD45RO-CCR7+CD27+CD95- naive CD8+ T cells expressing CXCR3 (TNR3+). Source of these receptors: a human donor in good health. Some clones in this sample may be carry-over from other donors' samples.

The CDR3 region is CASRFGDTQYF. The chain links TRBV12-3 or TRBV12-4 to TRBJ2-3. CDR3 size: 11 residues.

The chain is built from TRBV12-3 or TRBV12-4 and TRBJ2-5. The CDR3 is made up of 13 amino acids. The CDR3 here is CASRRSEEETQYF.

The chain joins TRBV30 to TRBJ2-2. Germline V gives CDR1 GTSNPN, CDR2 SVGIG (reference sequence). The CDR3 is made up of 12 amino acids. CDR3 in amino acids: CAWSVGAGELFF.

V is TRBV20-1 and J is TRBJ2-3; checking the TCRdb D call of TRBD2 is not possible without DNA. The CDR3 loop spans 16 amino acids. Germline CDR1 is DFQATT and CDR2 is SNEGSKA (reference sequence). The CDR3 region is CSARETIGRPSDTQYF.

The chain joins TRBV29-1 to TRBJ2-7; without DNA, the TCRdb call of TRBD1 cannot be checked. The CDR3 runs 12 residues. Germline lookup yields CDR1 SQVTM and CDR2 ANQGSEA. Here the CDR3 reads CSVARGAYEQYF.

The rearrangement joins TRBV7-2 to TRBJ2-3. The CDR3 consists of 13 residues. Germline lookup yields CDR1 SGHTA and CDR2 FQGNSA. The CDR3: CASHKASTDTQYF.

The V gene is TRBV14, the J gene TRBJ1-1; TCRdb picks TRBD1, but there is no DNA to check that call. Per germline, CDR1 SGHDN and CDR2 FVKESK. The CDR3 is made up of 16 amino acids. CDR3 sequence reads: CASSQESFALNTEAFF.

The chain's CDR3 is CASSVDPQGGKETQYF. The chain uses TRBV9 and TRBJ2-5; TCRdb designates TRBD1, a call that cannot be tested without DNA. CDR3 length equals 16 residues. Per the germline V gene, CDR1 is SGDLS and CDR2 is YYNGEE.

The chain carries TRBV6-5 and TRBJ2-1; TCRdb designates TRBD2, a call that cannot be tested without DNA. Germline V gene lookup returns CDR1 MNHEY and CDR2 SVGAGI. The CDR3 has 15 amino acids. The CDR3 sequence: CASSGLAGGYNEQFF.

The V gene is TRBV2, the J gene TRBJ1-6; the D call from TCRdb, TRBD1, cannot be confirmed without DNA. CDR3 length equals 16 residues. The germline V gene has CDR1 SNHLY and CDR2 FYNNEI. This chain's CDR3 is CATFGPGREYNSPLHF.

The rearrangement joins TRBV29-1 to TRBJ2-5; TCRdb's D gene call, TRBD1, goes unchecked for lack of DNA. There are 13 residues in the CDR3. CDR1 SQVTM and CDR2 ANQGSEA come from the germline V gene. CDR3 amino acids: CSVDPQGAETQYF.

This chain links TRBV6-2 or TRBV6-3 with TRBJ2-3. Germline CDR1 is MNHEY and CDR2 is SVGEGT. CDR3 length: 14 residues. Here the CDR3 reads CASSQVGSTDTQYF.

The genes are TRBV5-1 and TRBJ2-4; TCRdb reports TRBD1, a call that lacks DNA to check it against. Germline V gene lookup returns CDR1 SGHRS and CDR2 YFSETQ. The CDR3 totals 14 residues. CDR3 region: CASSLEGGRHIQYF.